The 2 T cell receptor beta chains presented below share a single source sample, sequenced in a study of OX40 agonist ivuxolimab in advanced cancers. Measured with immunoSEQ multiplex PCR; TCRdb has only the in-frame clones, and not every one. There are 20,000 or so clones in the sample; around four fifths occur only once, and 3.1% lies in the top ten. Material: CD4+ or CD8+ T cells sorted from blood, obtained in a trial of the OX40 agonist ivuxolimab. These receptors all come from an adult with an advanced solid tumor such as melanoma, head and neck, liver or kidney cancer.

The V call is TRBV15, the J call TRBJ2-5, with D possibly matching TRBD2 (5 bases). The V and J ends lost 1 base and 1 base respectively, with 16 bases between them. CDR3 length: 17 amino acids. CDR1 and CDR2 from the germline V gene are LNHNV and YYDKDF (reference sequence). The CDR3 DNA follows: TGTGCCACCAGCAGAGGGGCCCCTCTTGGGAGCCAAGAGACCCAGTACTTC. Its protein product is CATSRGAPLGSQETQYF.

V and J are TRBV19 and TRBJ1-5, with D perhaps TRBD1 (6 bases). Deletions cut 9 bases from V and 3 bases from J, with 15 bases between. Germline-derived CDR1 and CDR2 are LNHDA and SQIVND (reference sequence). This CDR3 is built from 14 residues. The CDR3 here is CASTKTGVNQPQHF. CDR3 sequence (DNA): TGTGCCAGCACGAAGACAGGCGTCAATCAGCCCCAGCATTTT.